This T cell receptor beta chain is from a study of CD8 T cells in Susac syndrome. Random hexamers primed reverse transcription of about 0.5 to 1 ug RNA. Each CDR3 protein gets one entry after TCRdb re-called the immunoSEQ multiplex PCR reads with MiXCR. The table has roughly 180,000 distinct CDR3 sequences, around 94% seen once. The V segment lost 3 bases and the J segment 7 bases; nucleotides outside the gene matches: 2. This CDR3 is built from 12 residues. CDR1 and CDR2 from the germline V gene are GTSNPN and SVGIG (reference sequence). The chain couples TRBV30 to TRBJ1-4; the match to TRBD1 covers 7 bases. The sample consisted of CD4+ T cells from PBMCs. The sequence derives from a human donor in good health. The CDR3 DNA follows: TGTGCCTGGAGGACAGGGAGTGAAAAACTGTTTTTT. Its translation is CAWRTGSEKLFF.